The rows below give T cell receptor beta chains drawn from one sample of a study of T cell responses to AZD1222 COVID-19 vaccine. Method: immunoSEQ multiplex PCR; TCRdb's copy keeps in-frame clones and lacks some. The repertoire holds about 150,000 clones, with around nine tenths as singletons. Specimen: peripheral blood, collected on day 0 of AZD1222 vaccination. The receptors shown here come from an adult in good health. Both conserved end residues are trimmed from each CDR3. Fields, in order: clone size, J gene, V gene, CDR3 protein. Size is omitted from some rows. Given values are once, few, many or a class for expanded clones.

>.|TRBJ1-5|TRBV18
ASSTAHPAQPQH
>.|TRBJ1-4|TRBV24-1
ATSDPYHGEKLF
>.|TRBJ2-7|TRBV11-2
ASSPTPAGGPYEQY
>few|TRBJ1-2|TRBV9
ASSSERGLDYGYT
>.|TRBJ2-5|TRBV27
ASSPVGPETQY
>.|TRBJ1-2|TRBV6-6
ASTVWDSLGYGYT
>.|TRBJ2-1|TRBV5-1
ASSPAGITAYNEQF
>.|TRBJ1-4|TRBV5-4
ASSAPPSEKLF
>.|TRBJ1-2|TRBV9
ASSVATGGGYGYT
>once|TRBJ1-1|TRBV6-4
ASSTDSWTEAF
>few|TRBJ2-3|TRBV28
ASSPWSGGSTDTQY
>once|TRBJ2-7|TRBV20-1
SASRVDGYEQY
>.|TRBJ1-5|TRBV27
ASSLSWGADNQPQH
>.|TRBJ1-2|TRBV6-1
ASSELGEGTKGYT
>.|TRBJ2-2|TRBV19
ASSLRSLAGGNTGELF
>.|TRBJ2-7|TRBV28
ASSFLEQGQNEQY
>few|TRBJ1-4|TRBV4-3
ASSQGPGGNEKLF
>.|TRBJ1-5|TRBV5-6
ASSFGTVVGPQH
>.|TRBJ1-5|TRBV29-1
SVGADQPQH
>.|TRBJ2-7|TRBV11-2
ASSLARDRGRGFTYEQY
>.|TRBJ1-1|TRBV6-1
ASRDRAFTEAF
>.|TRBJ1-2|TRBV29-1
SVEEGAEGYGYT
>.|TRBJ1-3|TRBV28
ASSPPAGSGNTIY
>.|TRBJ1-5|TRBV2
ASSQGQSNQPQH
>.|TRBJ2-2|TRBV2
ASRAENGDTGELF
>.|TRBJ1-1|TRBV7-9
ASSLLGREDMNTEAF
>.|TRBJ2-7|TRBV27
ASSVLGGPSYEQY
>once|TRBJ1-4|TRBV5-1
ASSLVSPATNEKLF
>.|TRBJ1-2|TRBV29-1
SVATPRQGSGYT
>.|TRBJ2-7|TRBV5-1
ASSLVGLLPYEQY
>.|TRBJ1-1|TRBV9
ASSGGGRSEAF
>once|TRBJ1-4|TRBV7-2
ASSLTAPNEKLF
>.|TRBJ1-1|TRBV23-1
ASSQGVDTEAF
>.|TRBJ1-4|TRBV5-1
ASSLGTTNEKLF
>.|TRBJ1-5|TRBV7-2
ASSLADGQPQH
>.|TRBJ2-2|TRBV12-5
ASGLVPDRGSNTGELF
>.|TRBJ1-2|TRBV4-3
ASSQGGHSSYGYT
>.|TRBJ1-1|TRBV9
ASSASPGRAF
>.|TRBJ2-1|TRBV27
ASTGRNTRTSGGYNEQF
>.|TRBJ2-7|TRBV7-2
ASSLGQGAGSYEQY
>.|TRBJ2-7|TRBV5-6
ASQAHRASPYEQY
>once|TRBJ2-5|TRBV7-2
ASTSYNQETQY
>.|TRBJ1-2|TRBV12-3/TRBV12-4
ASRGPTGGYT
>.|TRBJ2-5|TRBV29-1
SVDSGLRDLETQY
>.|TRBJ1-5|TRBV5-1
ASSLDSNQPQH
>once|TRBJ2-1|TRBV30
AWSVRQGLAGGSEQF
>.|TRBJ2-2|TRBV27
ASSPNTGELF
>.|TRBJ2-5|TRBV14
ASSQEAGAGKTQY
>.|TRBJ1-1|TRBV5-1
ASSLAGRPGQLNTEAF